This T cell receptor beta chain is drawn from a study of shared clonotypes between healthy human individuals. At the level of the study: Per-donor plates numbered three CD4 naive, three CD4 memory, two CD8 naive and one CD8 memory.

General observations from the study: Clonotypes which were not shared had lower generation probabilities than clonotypes that all four donors shared. Rarefaction gave evidence that sorted-subset sequencing remained incomplete despite large depth.

Turning to this clone: The antigen remains undetermined. The germline gene is not matched at one end of the junction; a read error may be the cause. The identical CDR3 is also encoded by other nucleotide sequences in the sample.

Per germline, CDR1 GTSNPN and CDR2 SVGIG (reference sequence). This CDR3 region has 15 residues. Adults of Caucasian background living in Nashville, Tennessee made up all donors. The repertoire was sequenced with immunoSEQ multiplex PCR; TCRdb's copy has only in-frame clones and lacks some. The sample has roughly 700,000 clones, 90% seen once. The source material was memory CD8+ T cells from PBMCs. Noted subset: CD45RO+ cells pooled with CCR7-negative TemRA cells. The sequence came from a man aged 18 to 29 in good health. Some clones in this sample may be carry-over from other donors' samples. This chain links TRBV30 with TRBJ1-1, with 7 bases fitting TRBD1. CDR3 coding DNA: TGCGCCTGGAGTGTACCTGGCAGGGGGATAACTGAAGCTTTCTTT. Protein: CAWSVPGRGITEAFF.